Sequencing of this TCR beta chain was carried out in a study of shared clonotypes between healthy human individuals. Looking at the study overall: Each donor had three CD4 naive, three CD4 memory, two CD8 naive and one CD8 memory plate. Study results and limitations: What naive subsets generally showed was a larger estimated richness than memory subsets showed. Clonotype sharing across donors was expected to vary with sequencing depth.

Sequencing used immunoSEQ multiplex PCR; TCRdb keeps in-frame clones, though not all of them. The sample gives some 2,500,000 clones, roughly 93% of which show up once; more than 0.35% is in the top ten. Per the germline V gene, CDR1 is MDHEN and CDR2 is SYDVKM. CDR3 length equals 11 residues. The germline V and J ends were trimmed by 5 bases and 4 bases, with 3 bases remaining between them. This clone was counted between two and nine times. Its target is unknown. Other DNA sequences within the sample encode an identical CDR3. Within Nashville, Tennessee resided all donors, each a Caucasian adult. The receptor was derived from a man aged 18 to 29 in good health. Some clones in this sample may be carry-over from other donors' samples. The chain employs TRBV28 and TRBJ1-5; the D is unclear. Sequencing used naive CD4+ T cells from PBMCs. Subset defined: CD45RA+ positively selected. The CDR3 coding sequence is TGTGCCAGCAGTATAAATCAGCCCCAGCATTTT. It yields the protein CASSINQPQHF.